What follows are 18 T cell receptor beta chains derived from one specimen sequenced in a study of technical replicates of blood from four donors. TCRdb's table, derived via immunoSEQ multiplex PCR, lists solely in-frame clones and lacks some. Here the sample spans over 70,000 clones, about nine tenths being singletons. The specimen sequenced was T cells isolated from PBMCs. The receptor set was obtained from a human donor in good health.

The CDR3 here is CASSLWTGGTDTQYF. DNA of the CDR3: TGTGCCAGCAGTCTGTGGACAGGGGGCACAGATACGCAGTATTTT. The chain combines TRBV4-2 with TRBJ2-3, with TRBD1 matching 9 bases. The CDR3 spans 15 residues. The germline gives CDR1 LGHNA, CDR2 YNFKEQ. V dropped 6 bases and J dropped 1; count of bases not matched to a gene: 5.

The chain carries TRBV28 and TRBJ2-7; TRBD2 matches 14 bases. Germline V CDR1 and CDR2: MDHEN, SYDVKM. Trimming removed 6 bases from V and 3 bases from J; junction bases left unmatched: 4. This CDR3 region has 15 residues. The CDR3 nucleotides are TGTGCCAGCAGGCCGGGACTAGCGGGAGTCTACGAGCAGTACTTC. Translating gives CASRPGLAGVYEQYF. Drawing the rest from reference TRBV28 and TRBJ2-7, the complete variable domain is DVKVTQSSRYLVKRTGEKVFLECVQDMDHENMFWYRQDPGLGLRLIYFSYDVKMKEKGDIPEGYSVSREKKERFSLILESASTNQTSMYLCASRPGLAGVYEQYFGPGTRLTVT.

CDR3 protein: CASSLFTRDRAGGYTF. CDR3 bases: TGTGCCAGCAGTTTATTTACCCGTGACAGGGCAGGTGGCTACACCTTC. The J gene is TRBJ1-2, the V gene TRBV28; 7 bases align to TRBD1. The length of the CDR3 is 16 residues. Germline values: CDR1 MDHEN, CDR2 SYDVKM. Losses at the gene ends were 1 base for V and 7 bases for J; bases not matched to a gene: 12.

The V call is TRBV9, the J call TRBJ2-7, with 12 bases matching TRBD1. The V and J ends lost 1 base and 0 bases, in that order; junction bases with no gene match: 8. The CDR3 consists of 18 residues. Per the germline V gene, CDR1 is SGDLS and CDR2 is YYNGEE. The CDR3 DNA follows: TGTGCCAGCAGCGTACTGCTAAGGGACAGGGGGCTCTCCTACGAGCAGTACTTC. This gives the protein CASSVLLRDRGLSYEQYF.

CDR3 sequence (DNA): TGTGCCAGTAGTATTCAGGTTATAGGCAATCAGCCCCAGCATTTT. Translation gives CASSIQVIGNQPQHF. J is TRBJ1-5 and V is TRBV19; D uncertain. Looked up from germline, CDR1 is LNHDA and CDR2 is SQIVND (reference sequence). Trimming removed 3 bases at V and 2 bases at J, with 11 bases between. The CDR3 is made up of 15 amino acids. Filled out from reference TRBV19 and TRBJ1-5, the complete variable domain reads DGGITQSPKYLFRKEGQNVTLSCEQNLNHDAMYWYRQDPGQGLRLIYYSQIVNDFQKGDIAEGYSVSREKKESFPLTVTSAQKNPTAFYLCASSIQVIGNQPQHFGDGTRLSIL.

This chain uses TRBV5-1 with TRBJ2-2; the match to TRBD2 covers 7 bases. Unmatched junction bases numbered 7, after V lost 3 bases and J lost 2 bases. CDR1 is SGHRS and CDR2 is YFSETQ in the germline V gene. There are 16 residues in the CDR3. As DNA, the CDR3 is TGCGCCAGCAGCTATCTAGCGGAGACTAACACCGGGGAGCTGTTTTTT. It is translated as CASSYLAETNTGELFF.

The V call is TRBV19, the J call TRBJ1-5; D is ambiguous. Trimming shortened V by 7 bases and J by 4 bases, and 17 bases separated the two germline ends. The germline V gene encodes CDR1 LNHDA and CDR2 SQIVND (reference sequence). This CDR3 is built from 15 residues. The CDR3 spells CASTKGLRANQPQHF. Written as DNA, the CDR3 is TGTGCCAGTACCAAAGGACTGAGAGCAAATCAGCCCCAGCATTTT.

V gene TRBV29-1 combines with J gene TRBJ2-3, with D tentatively TRBD2 (5 bases). CDR1 SQVTM and CDR2 ANQGSEA come from the germline V gene. Between the trimmed V and J ends, which lost 0 bases and 6 bases, there was a span of 13 bases. This CDR3 has 14 residues. In DNA, the CDR3 is TGCAGCGTTGAAGATCCGGACTTCGCGGATACGCAGTATTTT. This encodes CSVEDPDFADTQYF.

This clone was counted once. The chain combines TRBV29-1 with TRBJ2-1, with a possible D match to TRBD1 (6 bases). Per the germline V gene, CDR1 is SQVTM and CDR2 is ANQGSEA. V was shortened by 4 bases and J by 14 bases, with 18 bases between the two germline ends. The CDR3 is made up of 12 amino acids. The CDR3 DNA reads TGCAGCGTTGCCCAACAGGGAGTCGAGGAGTTCTTC. Residues: CSVAQQGVEEFF.

The V gene is TRBV19, the J gene TRBJ2-7; possible D gene TRBD1, 6 bases. The germline V gene has CDR1 LNHDA and CDR2 SQIVND (reference sequence). Trimming removed 4 bases from V and 4 bases from J, with 11 bases in between. The CDR3 is made up of 13 amino acids. CDR3 region: CASSKGDSYEQYF. CDR3 bases: TGTGCCAGTAGTAAGGGGGATTCATACGAGCAGTACTTC.

As regards this clone: Other nucleotide sequences from this sample produce the same CDR3. The chain is built from TRBV28 and TRBJ2-6; no clear D gene. The CDR3 runs 15 residues. With 6 bases removed from V and 1 base from J, the gap between germline ends came to 10 bases. Germline V lookup: CDR1 MDHEN, CDR2 SYDVKM. CDR3 sequence reads: CASSLRGSGANVLTF. DNA for the CDR3: TGTGCCAGCAGCTTGCGTGGTTCTGGGGCCAACGTCCTGACTTTC.

The chain uses TRBV11-2 and TRBJ1-2; tentative D call: TRBD1 (6 bases). Germline loops: CDR1 SGHAT, CDR2 FQNNGV. The CDR3 runs 14 residues. V lost 1 base and J 4 bases, leaving 10 bases between the germline ends. In nucleotides, the CDR3 is TGTGCCAGCAGCTTAGGCCAGGGGCCCTATGGCTACACCTTC. Protein sequence: CASSLGQGPYGYTF.

This rearrangement joins TRBV11-3 to TRBJ2-2; D is unresolved. Trimming took off 4 bases at V and 3 bases at J, with 6 bases between the two ends. Germline lookup yields CDR1 SGHNT and CDR2 YENEEA. The CDR3 totals 13 residues. CDR3 sequence reads: CASSYMYTGELFF. The CDR3 DNA is TGTGCCAGCAGCTACATGTACACCGGGGAGCTGTTTTTT. Looking up the rest from reference TRBV11-3 and TRBJ2-2 gives the full variable domain: EAGVVQSPRYKIIEKKQPVAFWCNPISGHNTLYWYLQNLGQGPELLIRYENEEAVDDSQLPKDRFSAERLKGVDSTLKIQPAELGDSAVYLCASSYMYTGELFFGEGSRLTVL.

The chain recombines TRBV11-2 with TRBJ2-7; no clear D gene. Trimming removed 5 bases from V and 0 bases from J, with 5 bases in between. CDR1 is SGHAT and CDR2 is FQNNGV in the germline V gene. The CDR3 sequence is 12 residues long. CDR3 nucleotide sequence: TGTGCCAGCAGCCGTAGCTCCTACGAGCAGTACTTC. This sequence encodes CASSRSSYEQYF.

The chain employs TRBV2 and TRBJ2-1; 7 positions agree with TRBD1. CDR1 and CDR2 (germline): SNHLY, FYNNEI. J was trimmed by 9 bases and V by 6 bases; bases with no gene match: 8. CDR3 size: 13 residues. The CDR3 protein is CASRTGYRPEQFF. In DNA, the CDR3 is TGTGCCAGCAGGACAGGGTATAGGCCTGAGCAGTTCTTC.

V and J are TRBV4-2 and TRBJ1-5; a possible D gene is TRBD1 (5 bases). The CDR3 extends over 12 amino acids. V was clipped by 6 bases and J by 4 bases, with 7 bases between them. In germline, CDR1 is LGHNA, CDR2 YNFKEQ. CDR3: CASSQGNQPQHF. The CDR3 DNA is TGTGCCAGCAGTCAGGGAAATCAGCCCCAGCATTTT.

This clone has just a few counts. CDR3 in amino acids: CASSVGLGPNYGYTF. CDR3 sequence (DNA): TGTGCCAGCAGCGTAGGCCTTGGGCCTAACTATGGCTACACCTTC. This sequence joins TRBV9 and TRBJ1-2, with no clear D. V dropped 0 bases and J dropped 0 bases, with 9 bases sitting between them. The germline V gene encodes CDR1 SGDLS and CDR2 YYNGEE. The CDR3 is 15 residues long.

The genes are TRBV5-1 and TRBJ2-3; no reliable D call. The V gene's germline CDR1 is SGHRS and CDR2 YFSETQ. Trimming shortened V by 0 bases and J by 3 bases, and 11 bases separated the two germline ends. This CDR3 is built from 15 residues. The chain's CDR3 is CASSLESVVTDTQYF. CDR3 nucleotide sequence: TGCGCCAGCAGCTTGGAAAGCGTGGTGACAGATACGCAGTATTTT.